This entry lists 31 T cell receptor beta chains sequenced from one sample in a study of blood T cell repertoires in COVID-19. Clones were read by immunoSEQ multiplex PCR, and TCRdb kept only the in-frame ones, dropping some. The sample has 200,000 or so clones; around 86% are singletons. The sequencing sample was made of PBMCs or T cells enriched from blood (not recorded which). These receptors all come from a man aged 25-40 years in a cohort exposed to, infected with or recovered from COVID-19 (not recorded which).

The J gene is TRBJ2-2, the V gene TRBV4-3; D remains ambiguous. Germline V gene lookup returns CDR1 LGHNA and CDR2 YSLEER. Trimming cost V 4 bases and J 4 bases, with 16 bases left between them. The CDR3 covers 16 residues. The CDR3 DNA follows: TGCGCCAGCAGCCCGGAGTTTGATTCGGGCACCGGGGAGCTGTTTTTT. Its protein product is CASSPEFDSGTGELFF.

The V call is TRBV9, the J call TRBJ1-6; TRBD1 is a possible D gene (6 bases). V was pared by 0 bases and J by 7 bases, with 14 bases between. The germline CDR1 and CDR2 sequences are SGDLS and YYNGEE. CDR3 size: 16 residues. CDR3 residues: CASSVGGTWTNSPLHF. The DNA of the CDR3 is TGTGCCAGCAGCGTAGGAGGGACATGGACAAATTCACCCCTCCACTTT.

The chain joins TRBV7-3 to TRBJ2-1, with 10 bases lining up with TRBD2. The CDR3 runs 17 residues. After removal of 5 bases from V and 7 bases from J, the junction contained 14 bases not matched to a gene. The germline V gene encodes CDR1 SGHTA and CDR2 FQGTGA. The CDR3 sequence is CASSPTRVSGRGNEQFF. As DNA, the CDR3 is TGTGCCAGCAGCCCCACCAGGGTCAGCGGGAGGGGAAATGAGCAGTTCTTC.

This clone was detected only a few times. The chain couples TRBV15 to TRBJ2-5; a weak D match, TRBD2 (5 bases). The CDR3 contains 13 residues. The germline V and J ends were trimmed by 1 base and 5 bases, with 8 bases remaining between them. Per germline, CDR1 LNHNV and CDR2 YYDKDF (reference sequence). The CDR3 is CATSRGGRETQYF. The CDR3 bases are TGTGCCACCAGCAGAGGAGGGCGTGAGACCCAGTACTTC.

The rearrangement uses TRBV24-1 and TRBJ2-3, with D possibly being TRBD1 (6 bases). CDR3 length: 17 residues. Trimming shortened V by 0 bases and J by 2 bases, and 14 bases separated the two germline ends. CDR1 KGHDR and CDR2 SFDVKD come from the germline V gene. The CDR3 spells CATSDLHGRGDTDTQYF. In DNA form, the CDR3 reads TGTGCCACCAGTGATTTGCACGGCAGGGGAGACACAGATACGCAGTATTTT.

The chain employs TRBV19 and TRBJ2-3, with D perhaps matching TRBD2 (5 bases). The CDR3 covers 11 residues. Deletions cut 7 bases from V and 9 bases from J, with 11 bases between. Per germline, CDR1 LNHDA and CDR2 SQIVND (reference sequence). This CDR3 is CASNSGLTQYF. CDR3 DNA: TGTGCCAGTAATTCGGGATTAACGCAGTATTTT.

The chain couples TRBV5-1 to TRBJ2-7, with 8 bases fitting TRBD2. Trimming took 0 bases from V and 0 from J; bases not matched to a gene: 8. Germline V gene lookup returns CDR1 SGHRS and CDR2 YFSETQ. This CDR3 contains 17 residues. The CDR3 protein is CASSLVLAATASYEQYF. In nucleotides, the CDR3 is TGCGCCAGCAGCTTGGTACTAGCGGCTACGGCCTCCTACGAGCAGTACTTC. Filled out from reference TRBV5-1 and TRBJ2-7, the complete variable domain reads KAGVTQTPRYLIKTRGQQVTLSCSPISGHRSVSWYQQTPGQGLQFLFEYFSETQRNKGNFPGRFSGRQFSNSRSEMNVSTLELGDSALYLCASSLVLAATASYEQYFGPGTRLTVT.

This chain links TRBV5-1 with TRBJ2-7; TRBD1 agrees at 8 bases. The V gene's germline CDR1 is SGHRS and CDR2 YFSETQ. V lost 4 bases and J lost 2; bases outside the gene matches: 5. This CDR3 has 14 residues. CDR3 protein: CASSQGAQTYEQYF. CDR3 DNA: TGCGCCAGCAGCCAGGGGGCTCAGACCTACGAGCAGTACTTC.

The J gene is TRBJ1-1, the V gene TRBV5-4; D is uncertain. The CDR3 length is 16 residues. The ends were cut back, 2 bases at V and 0 bases at J, with 14 bases in the middle. Germline CDR1 is SGHNT and CDR2 is YYREEE (reference sequence). The CDR3, as DNA: TGTGCCAGCAGCTTATCTTCAGTCTTTATGAACACTGAAGCTTTCTTT. Its protein is CASSLSSVFMNTEAFF.

V gene TRBV5-1 combines with J gene TRBJ1-5; D is undetermined. The germline V gene has CDR1 SGHRS and CDR2 YFSETQ. V gave up 0 bases and J gave up 9 bases, with 7 bases separating them. The CDR3 length is 12 residues. In nucleotides, the CDR3 is TGCGCCAGCAGCTTGGGGTCGGGGCCCCAGCATTTT. This sequence encodes CASSLGSGPQHF.

This sequence joins TRBV6-5 and TRBJ2-7; D gene uncertain. Between the trimmed V and J ends, which lost 8 bases and 0 bases, there was a span of 11 bases. In germline, CDR1 is MNHEY, CDR2 SVGAGI. The CDR3 has 13 residues. This CDR3 is CASSARTSYEQYF. As DNA, the CDR3 is TGTGCCAGCTCTGCGCGAACCTCCTACGAGCAGTACTTC.

V is TRBV11-2 and J is TRBJ2-1, with 7 bases matching TRBD2. V shed 0 bases and J 4 bases; nucleotides not matched to a gene: 15. CDR3 length: 19 residues. CDR1 and CDR2 from the germline V gene are SGHAT and FQNNGV. The chain's CDR3 is CASSLEGGWVAGLYNEQFF. Written as DNA, the CDR3 is TGTGCCAGCAGCTTAGAGGGCGGCTGGGTAGCGGGTCTATACAATGAGCAGTTCTTC. Supplemented by reference TRBV11-2 and TRBJ2-1, the full variable domain reads EAGVAQSPRYKIIEKRQSVAFWCNPISGHATLYWYQQILGQGPKLLIQFQNNGVVDDSQLPKDRFSAERLKGVDSTLKIQPAKLEDSAVYLCASSLEGGWVAGLYNEQFFGPGTRLTVL.

V usage is TRBV13 and J usage is TRBJ2-5; a possible D gene is TRBD2 (6 bases). The CDR3 is 17 amino acids. Trimming left V 0 bases short and J 9 bases short, with 23 bases between. Germline assignment: CDR1 PRHDT and CDR2 FYEKMQ (reference sequence). The CDR3 bases are TGTGCCAGCAGCTTAGGAGGGTGGGGTGCCGGTTGGAGGGCCCAGTACTTC. It specifies CASSLGGWGAGWRAQYF.

The chain uses TRBV4-1 and TRBJ1-2; a weak D match, TRBD1 (6 bases). Germline lookup yields CDR1 MGHRA and CDR2 YSYEKL. Trimming cost V 0 bases and J 6 bases, with 17 bases left between them. The CDR3 is 16 residues long. The CDR3 sequence is CASSQDEADSLHGYTF. In DNA, the CDR3 is TGCGCCAGCAGCCAAGATGAGGCGGACAGTTTACATGGCTACACCTTC.

This clone was counted a single time. The genes are TRBV5-1 and TRBJ1-1; D is possibly TRBD1 (5 bases). The germline V gene has CDR1 SGHRS and CDR2 YFSETQ. The CDR3 consists of 14 residues. Trimming removed 0 bases at V and 1 base at J, with 7 bases between. Here the CDR3 reads CASSLVGQNTEAFF. The CDR3 DNA reads as TGCGCCAGCAGCTTGGTGGGGCAGAACACTGAAGCTTTCTTT. Together with reference TRBV5-1 and TRBJ1-1, the CDR3 gives the full variable domain: KAGVTQTPRYLIKTRGQQVTLSCSPISGHRSVSWYQQTPGQGLQFLFEYFSETQRNKGNFPGRFSGRQFSNSRSEMNVSTLELGDSALYLCASSLVGQNTEAFFGQGTRLTVV.

The table lists this clone with a few counts. The chain recombines TRBV7-8 with TRBJ2-7; 7 nucleotides line up with TRBD1. The germline V gene encodes CDR1 SGHVS and CDR2 FQNEAQ. The V gene end was trimmed by 2 bases and the J gene end by 4 bases; junction bases not matched to a gene: 2. The length of the CDR3 is 13 residues. CDR3 nucleotide sequence: TGTGCCAGCAGCTTAAACAGGGGTTACGAGCAGTACTTC. It yields the protein CASSLNRGYEQYF.

Note on this clone: Other DNA sequences of this sample code for an identical CDR3. The V call is TRBV2, the J call TRBJ2-3, with TRBD2 matching 13 bases. This CDR3 is 15 amino acids long. CDR1 and CDR2 (germline): SNHLY, FYNNEI. V was pared by 4 bases and J by 5 bases, with 3 bases of the junction left unmatched. The CDR3 spells CASSGGLAGVDTQYF. The CDR3 DNA reads TGTGCCAGCAGTGGCGGACTAGCGGGAGTAGATACGCAGTATTTT.

The V call is TRBV27, the J call TRBJ2-3, with TRBD2 matching over 11 bases. Germline CDR1 is MNHEY and CDR2 is SMNVEV (reference sequence). This CDR3 contains 20 residues. J lost 5 bases, V lost 7 bases, and 23 bases had no gene match. DNA for the CDR3: TGTGCCAGCAAATCTCGGATGGGGACTAGCGGAGGTCAACGGGGAGATACGCAGTATTTT. Translated, it gives CASKSRMGTSGGQRGDTQYF.

The chain couples TRBV7-9 to TRBJ1-1; weak D call: TRBD1 (6 bases). Germline V gene lookup returns CDR1 SEHNR and CDR2 FQNEAQ (reference sequence). Trimming took off 5 bases at V and 4 bases at J, with 14 bases between the two ends. This CDR3 region has 14 residues. As DNA, the CDR3 is TGTGCCAGCAGCCACCCGACAGGAGGCACTGAAGCTTTCTTT. Its protein product is CASSHPTGGTEAFF.

The J gene is TRBJ1-3, the V gene TRBV27; D uncertain. The V and J ends lost 6 bases and 3 bases respectively, with 24 bases between them. Germline V gene sequence: CDR1 MNHEY, CDR2 SMNVEV (reference sequence). The CDR3 is 18 residues long. As DNA, the CDR3 is TGTGCCAGCAGCCGTTGGTCGACACCTGCCTTGGATGGAAACACCATATATTTT. It codes for CASSRWSTPALDGNTIYF.

J is TRBJ1-2 and V is TRBV28; the D gene is possibly TRBD1 (6 bases). The V gene's germline CDR1 is MDHEN and CDR2 SYDVKM. V was shortened by 7 bases and J by 4 bases, with 19 bases between the two germline ends. This CDR3 has 15 amino acids. The CDR3 sequence: CASTLNRDTIYGYTF. CDR3 coding DNA: TGTGCCAGCACCTTAAATCGGGACACCATCTATGGCTACACCTTC.

This clone was counted a single time. The chain links TRBV7-2 to TRBJ1-1; D not certain. This CDR3 has 13 amino acids. Germline V gives CDR1 SGHTA, CDR2 FQGNSA. Trimming took off 3 bases at V and 10 bases at J, with 15 bases between the two ends. The CDR3 sequence is CASSLVEARGAFF. The DNA for the CDR3 is TGTGCCAGCAGCTTGGTGGAGGCGCGGGGAGCTTTCTTT.

The V gene is TRBV4-1, the J gene TRBJ2-7; 8 bases line up with TRBD1. This CDR3 region has 15 residues. The germline CDR1 and CDR2 sequences are MGHRA and YSYEKL. J lost 0 bases, V lost 6 bases, and 7 bases had no gene match. The CDR3 DNA sequence: TGCGCCAGCAGTCCCGGACAGGGTGGCTCCTACGAGCAGTACTTC. It translates to CASSPGQGGSYEQYF.

The rearrangement uses TRBV28 and TRBJ2-4, with D hard to call. The germline V and J ends were trimmed by 4 bases and 7 bases, with 20 bases remaining between them. CDR3 length equals 16 residues. CDR1 MDHEN and CDR2 SYDVKM come from the germline V gene. CDR3 protein: CASSSSLVFPNNIQYF. CDR3 nucleotides: TGTGCCAGCAGTTCCTCCTTAGTGTTCCCGAACAACATTCAGTACTTC. Together with reference TRBV28 and TRBJ2-4, the CDR3 gives the full variable domain: DVKVTQSSRYLVKRTGEKVFLECVQDMDHENMFWYRQDPGLGLRLIYFSYDVKMKEKGDIPEGYSVSREKKERFSLILESASTNQTSMYLCASSSSLVFPNNIQYFGAGTRLSVL.

This chain links TRBV3-1 (or the pseudogene TRBV3-2) with TRBJ1-1; the D gene is possibly TRBD1 (6 bases). Germline loops: CDR1 LGHDT, CDR2 YNNKEL (reference sequence). CDR3 length equals 16 residues. Trimming pared 5 bases from V and 4 bases from J, leaving 20 bases between. The CDR3 protein is CASSDRDTSWATEAFF. The CDR3, as DNA: TGTGCCAGCAGCGATAGGGACACCTCCTGGGCCACTGAAGCTTTCTTT.

V gene TRBV5-6 combines with J gene TRBJ2-1, with 9 bases matching TRBD2. V trimming: 0 bases; J trimming: 9 bases; junction bases outside the gene matches: 4. This CDR3 contains 14 residues. Germline-derived CDR1 and CDR2 are SGHDT and YYEEEE. The CDR3 here is CASSLASGKGEQFF. The CDR3, as DNA: TGTGCCAGCAGCTTGGCTAGCGGGAAGGGTGAGCAGTTCTTC.

The chain uses TRBV3-1 (or the pseudogene TRBV3-2) and TRBJ1-5, with D possibly being TRBD1 (6 bases). Trimming pared 1 base from V and 6 bases from J, leaving 13 bases between. The CDR3 runs 15 residues. The germline gives CDR1 LGHDT, CDR2 YNNKEL (reference sequence). CDR3 DNA sequence: TGTGCCAGCAGCCAAGGTTTTCAGGGGCCTCAGCCCCAGCATTTT. It yields the protein CASSQGFQGPQPQHF.

The chain couples TRBV7-2 to TRBJ2-3; 8 bases agree with TRBD2. With 5 bases clipped from V and 1 base from J, the junction kept 5 bases outside the gene matches. From germline, CDR1 is SGHTA and CDR2 FQGNSA. The CDR3 is 15 amino acids. CDR3 sequence reads: CASSPTSGRTDTQYF. For the CDR3, the DNA is TGTGCCAGCAGCCCTACTAGCGGTCGCACAGATACGCAGTATTTT.

CDR3 DNA sequence: TGTGCCAGCAGTGTCAACAGGGGGGAGCAGTACTTC. Translated, it gives CASSVNRGEQYF. The chain is built from TRBV2 and TRBJ2-7; 8 bases line up with TRBD1. After removal of 4 bases from V and 7 bases from J, the junction contained 3 bases not matched to a gene. CDR1 SNHLY and CDR2 FYNNEI come from the germline V gene. The CDR3 consists of 12 residues.

The chain uses TRBV11-2 and TRBJ2-6; D perhaps matches TRBD1 (5 bases). Trimming stripped 5 bases from V and 2 bases from J, with 13 bases between. Germline values: CDR1 SGHAT, CDR2 FQNNGV. The CDR3 spans 16 residues. In DNA, the CDR3 is TGTGCCAGCAGCGCTCCAGGGTGGCCTGGGGCCAACGTCCTGACTTTC. Its translation: CASSAPGWPGANVLTF. Variable domain in full (rest from reference TRBV11-2 and TRBJ2-6): EAGVAQSPRYKIIEKRQSVAFWCNPISGHATLYWYQQILGQGPKLLIQFQNNGVVDDSQLPKDRFSAERLKGVDSTLKIQPAKLEDSAVYLCASSAPGWPGANVLTFGAGSRLTVL.

V usage is TRBV18 and J usage is TRBJ1-2; D is ambiguous. Germline V gives CDR1 KGHSH, CDR2 LQKENI. Trimming removed 1 base at V and 8 bases at J, with 11 bases between. The CDR3 sequence is 13 residues long. The CDR3 bases are TGTGCCAGCTCACCACGCCAGGCCGAGGGCTACACCTTC. This sequence encodes CASSPRQAEGYTF. The complete variable domain, with remaining parts taken from reference TRBV18 and TRBJ1-2, reads NAGVMQNPRHLVRRRGQEARLRCSPMKGHSHVYWYRQLPEEGLKFMVYLQKENIIDESGMPKERFSAEFPKEGPSILRIQQVVRGDSAAYFCASSPRQAEGYTFGSGTRLTVV.